This TCR beta chain was identified during a study of T cells in Graves' hyperthyroidism and ophthalmopathy. Researchers took RNA transcripts and amplified the TCR beta CDR3 regions from them. HTBI primers were employed in a first-round RT-PCR of the TCR CDR3. TCRdb passed the multiplex PCR reads through MiXCR, listing each CDR3 protein once. The data hold around 600,000 distinct CDR3 sequences, with approximately 15% observed a single time. Ten or more counts support this clonotype. Its antigen is unknown. Germline CDR1 is SGHVS and CDR2 is FQNEAQ. After removal of 5 bases from V and 5 bases from J, the junction contained 8 bases not matched to a gene. The CDR3 consists of 15 residues. Study findings and constraints: Most thyroid-expanded clonotypes above 0.001 were also found in blood. Ophthalmopathy, which appeared later, was predicted by the model a median about 6 months before onset.

The sequence was collected from a woman in her forties or fifties with Graves' ophthalmopathy. The V and J genes are TRBV7-8 and TRBJ2-4; 8 positions match TRBD2. Sequencing was carried out using blood. CDR3 coding DNA: TGTGCCAGCAGCCTCCTATTCGGGAGGGAAAACATTCAGTACTTC. Translating gives CASSLLFGRENIQYF.